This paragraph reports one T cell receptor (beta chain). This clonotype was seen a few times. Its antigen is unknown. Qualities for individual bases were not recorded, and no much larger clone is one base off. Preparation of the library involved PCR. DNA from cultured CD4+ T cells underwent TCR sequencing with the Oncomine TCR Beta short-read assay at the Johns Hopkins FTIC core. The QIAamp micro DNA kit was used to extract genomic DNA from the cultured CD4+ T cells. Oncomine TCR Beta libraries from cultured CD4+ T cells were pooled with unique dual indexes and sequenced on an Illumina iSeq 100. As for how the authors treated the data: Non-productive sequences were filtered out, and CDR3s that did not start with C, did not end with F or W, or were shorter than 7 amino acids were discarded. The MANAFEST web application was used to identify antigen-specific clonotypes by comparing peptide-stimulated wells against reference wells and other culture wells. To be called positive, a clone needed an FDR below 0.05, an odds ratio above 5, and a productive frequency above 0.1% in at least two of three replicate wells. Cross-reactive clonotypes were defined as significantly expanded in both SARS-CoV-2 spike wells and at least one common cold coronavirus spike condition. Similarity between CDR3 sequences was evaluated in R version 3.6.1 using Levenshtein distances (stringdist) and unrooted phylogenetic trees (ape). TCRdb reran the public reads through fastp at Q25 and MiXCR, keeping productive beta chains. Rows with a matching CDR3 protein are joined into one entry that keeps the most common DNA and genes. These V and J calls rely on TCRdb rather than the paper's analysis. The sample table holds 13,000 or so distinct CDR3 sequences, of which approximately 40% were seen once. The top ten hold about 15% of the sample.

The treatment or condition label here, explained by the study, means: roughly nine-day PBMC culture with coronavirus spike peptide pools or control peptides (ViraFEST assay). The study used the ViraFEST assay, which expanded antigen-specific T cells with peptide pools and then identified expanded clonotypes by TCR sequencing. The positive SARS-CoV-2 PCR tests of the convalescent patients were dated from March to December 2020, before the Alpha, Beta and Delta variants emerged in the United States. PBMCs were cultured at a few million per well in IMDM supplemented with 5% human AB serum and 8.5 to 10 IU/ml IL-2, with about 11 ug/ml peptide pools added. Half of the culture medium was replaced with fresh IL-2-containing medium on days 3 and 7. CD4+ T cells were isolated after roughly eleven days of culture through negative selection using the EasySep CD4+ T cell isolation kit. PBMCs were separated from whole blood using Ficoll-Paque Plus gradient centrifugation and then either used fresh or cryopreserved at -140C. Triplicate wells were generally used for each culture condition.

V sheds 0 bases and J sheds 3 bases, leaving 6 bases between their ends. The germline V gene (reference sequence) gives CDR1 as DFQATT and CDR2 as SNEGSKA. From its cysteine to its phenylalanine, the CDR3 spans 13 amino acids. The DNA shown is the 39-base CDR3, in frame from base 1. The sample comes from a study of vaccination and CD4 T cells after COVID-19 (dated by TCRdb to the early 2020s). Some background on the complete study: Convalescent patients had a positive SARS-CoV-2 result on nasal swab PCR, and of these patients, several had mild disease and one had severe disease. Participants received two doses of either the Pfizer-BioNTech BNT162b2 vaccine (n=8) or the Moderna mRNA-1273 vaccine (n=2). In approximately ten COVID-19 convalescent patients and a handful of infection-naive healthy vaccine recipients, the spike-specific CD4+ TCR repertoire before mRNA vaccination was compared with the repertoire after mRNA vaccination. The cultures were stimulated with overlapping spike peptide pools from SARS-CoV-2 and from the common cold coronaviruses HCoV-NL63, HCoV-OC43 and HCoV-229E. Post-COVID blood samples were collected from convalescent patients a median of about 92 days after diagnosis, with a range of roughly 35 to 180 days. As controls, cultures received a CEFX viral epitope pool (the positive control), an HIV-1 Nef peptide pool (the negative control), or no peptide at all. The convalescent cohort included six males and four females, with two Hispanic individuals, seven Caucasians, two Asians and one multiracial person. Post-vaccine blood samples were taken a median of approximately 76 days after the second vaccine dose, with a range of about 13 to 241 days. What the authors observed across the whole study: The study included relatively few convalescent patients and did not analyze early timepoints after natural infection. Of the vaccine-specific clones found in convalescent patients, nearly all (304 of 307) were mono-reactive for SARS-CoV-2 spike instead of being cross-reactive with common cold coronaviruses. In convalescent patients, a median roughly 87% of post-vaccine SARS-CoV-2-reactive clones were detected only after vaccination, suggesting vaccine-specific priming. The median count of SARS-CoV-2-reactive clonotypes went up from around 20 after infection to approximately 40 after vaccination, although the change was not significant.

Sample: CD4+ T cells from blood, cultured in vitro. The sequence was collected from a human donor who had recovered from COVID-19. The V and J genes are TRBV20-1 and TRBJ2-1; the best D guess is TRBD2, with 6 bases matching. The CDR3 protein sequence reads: CSARDGGYNEQFF. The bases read TGCAGTGCTAGAGACGGGGGCTACAATGAGCAGTTCTTC.